The 15 T cell receptor beta chains below all came from one sample that was sequenced in a study of shared clonotypes between healthy human individuals (dated by TCRdb to 2020 to 2022). The library was produced with the immunoSEQ multiplex PCR assay. TCRdb took this table from immuneACCESS and kept in-frame rearrangements with V and J called. Such tables lack part of the clones; where checked against another copy, unresolved V genes explain under half of the gap, and the rest is unexplained. A total of about 560,000 clones appear in this sample, about 80% of them only once. The ten biggest clones cover 12% of the sample. The sequencing input was PBMCs. The receptor set was obtained from a middle-aged woman in good health. Some clones in this sample may be carry-over from other donors' samples.

The gene calls are TRBV5-4 and TRBJ2-5; TRBD1 is a possible D gene (5 bases). This CDR3 comprises 13 residues. Germline CDR1 and CDR2: SGHNT and YYREEE (reference sequence). V was cut by 2 bases and J by 2 bases, with 7 bases left in between. The CDR3: CASSFNRQETQYF. For the CDR3, the DNA is TGTGCCAGCAGCTTTAACAGGCAAGAGACCCAGTACTTC.

V and J are TRBV30 and TRBJ1-4; TRBD1 might be the D (6 bases). Germline V CDR1 and CDR2: GTSNPN, SVGIG (reference sequence). V was trimmed by 0 bases and J by 8 bases, leaving 16 bases between them. CDR3 size: 15 residues. CDR3 DNA sequence: TGTGCCTGGAGTGTTGGATTGGGGGGCGAAGAAAAACTGTTTTTT. Translating gives CAWSVGLGGEEKLFF.

Concerning this clone: Different DNA sequences within this sample yield the same CDR3. The chain combines TRBV7-9 with TRBJ1-3; D remains unclear. The CDR3 has 15 residues. Germline-derived CDR1 and CDR2 are SEHNR and FQNEAQ (reference sequence). V lost 1 base, J lost 0 bases, and 7 bases lay in between. CDR3 sequence reads: CASSLVGSSGNTIYF. The CDR3 DNA follows: TGTGCCAGCAGCTTAGTGGGGAGCTCTGGAAACACCATATATTTT.

The rearrangement uses TRBV7-9 and TRBJ2-5, with D unclear. Per the germline V gene, CDR1 is SEHNR and CDR2 is FQNEAQ (reference sequence). Trimming removed 2 bases at V and 2 bases at J, with 9 bases between. This CDR3 has 14 amino acids. The CDR3 spells CASSLFSRQETQYF. The CDR3 nucleotides are TGTGCCAGCAGCTTATTCTCTAGACAAGAGACCCAGTACTTC.

In its sample, this clone was seen once. Other DNA sequences of this sample code for an identical CDR3. CDR3 in DNA: TGTGCCAGCTCACCCAGGGGTGGGGAGACCCAGTACTTC. Translating gives CASSPRGGETQYF. The genes are TRBV18 and TRBJ2-5; the D gene is possibly TRBD1 (6 bases). V was clipped by 3 bases and J by 5 bases, with 10 bases between them. Germline CDR1 and CDR2: KGHSH and LQKENI. The length of the CDR3 is 13 residues.

A remark on this clone: A single base separates this from a much larger clone, so it may be a read error. Other DNA sequences in the sample encode the same CDR3. The chain is built from TRBV10-2 and TRBJ2-7; D remains ambiguous. This CDR3 has 14 residues. Trimming removed 5 bases from V and 0 bases from J, with 11 bases in between. Germline assignment: CDR1 WSHSY and CDR2 SAAADI. CDR3 DNA sequence: TGCGCCAGCAGTATACTGGAAAGCTCCTACGAGCAGTACTTC. It codes for CASSILESSYEQYF.

The V and J genes are TRBV5-6 and TRBJ2-7; D might be TRBD2 (6 bases). In germline, CDR1 is SGHDT, CDR2 YYEEEE. Trimming cost V 4 bases and J 4 bases, with 12 bases left between them. The CDR3 totals 13 residues. The DNA of the CDR3 is TGTGCCAGCAGCGGGGGGACGCATTACGAGCAGTACTTC. Its protein is CASSGGTHYEQYF.

The V call is TRBV6-5, the J call TRBJ2-1, with 9 bases lining up with TRBD2. CDR1 is MNHEY, CDR2 SVGAGI, per germline. The V and J ends lost 6 bases and 5 bases, in that order; junction bases with no gene match: 8. This CDR3 comprises 15 residues. The CDR3 spells CASSSWTSANNEQFF. The DNA of the CDR3 is TGTGCCAGCAGCTCTTGGACTAGCGCGAACAATGAGCAGTTCTTC.

The rearrangement joins TRBV7-2 to TRBJ1-4; D unresolved. Germline CDR1 reads SGHTA; CDR2 reads FQGNSA. The CDR3 runs to 13 residues. V was pared by 2 bases and J by 8 bases, with 9 bases between. CDR3 sequence reads: CASSLLIGEKLFF. In DNA form, the CDR3 reads TGTGCCAGCAGCTTACTAATAGGAGAAAAACTGTTTTTT.

The CDR3: CASSLDASSTNEKLFF. For the CDR3, the DNA is TGTGCCAGCAGCCTCGACGCCAGCTCAACTAATGAAAAACTGTTTTTT. The rearrangement links TRBV7-2 to TRBJ1-4; D unresolved. The V gene's germline CDR1 is SGHTA and CDR2 FQGNSA. This CDR3 region has 16 residues. Trimming pared 5 bases from V and 0 bases from J, leaving 13 bases between.

This clone has just one count. This chain connects TRBV7-6 to TRBJ1-1; tentative D call: TRBD1 (5 bases). Between the trimmed V and J ends, which lost 1 base and 1 base, there was a span of 10 bases. The germline V gene has CDR1 SGHVS and CDR2 FNYEAQ. The CDR3 contains 15 residues. CDR3 loop: CASSLGSGTNTEAFF. The CDR3 coding sequence is TGTGCCAGCAGCTTAGGAAGCGGGACGAACACTGAAGCTTTCTTT.

The chain carries TRBV2 and TRBJ1-2, with D maybe TRBD1 (6 bases). Trimming pared 6 bases from V and 4 bases from J, leaving 9 bases between. The CDR3 runs to 12 residues. Germline V gene lookup returns CDR1 SNHLY and CDR2 FYNNEI. The DNA of the CDR3 is TGTGCCAGCAGCACGGACAGCTATGGCTACACCTTC. Translation gives CASSTDSYGYTF. Complete variable domain (other parts from reference TRBV2 and TRBJ1-2): EPEVTQTPSHQVTQMGQEVILRCVPISNHLYFYWYRQILGQKVEFLVSFYNNEISEKSEIFDDQFSVERPDGSNFTLKIRSTKLEDSAMYFCASSTDSYGYTFGSGTRLTVV.

About this clone: A far larger clone is only one base removed, so a read error is likely. V is TRBV28 and J is TRBJ2-5, with 7 bases aligning to TRBD2. This CDR3 is built from 13 residues. V was clipped by 5 bases and J by 9 bases; unmatched bases: 9. Germline values: CDR1 MDHEN, CDR2 SYDVKM. The DNA for the CDR3 is TGTGCCAGCAGTGGGGAGGGGAGGGAGGCCCAGTACTTC. Amino acids: CASSGEGREAQYF.

Comment on this clone: The same CDR3 can be traced to other DNA sequences in this sample. The chain links TRBV7-2 to TRBJ2-7; 10 bases match TRBD2. Germline assignment: CDR1 SGHTA and CDR2 FQGNSA. J was trimmed by 2 bases and V by 5 bases; bases with no gene match: 6. This CDR3 region has 15 residues. In DNA, the CDR3 is TGTGCCAGCAGCCCCAGGACTAGCGGAACCTACGAGCAGTACTTC. It yields the protein CASSPRTSGTYEQYF.

CDR3 in amino acids: CASSQEGSYETQYF. The CDR3 bases are TGTGCCAGCAGCCAGGAAGGGAGTTATGAGACCCAGTACTTC. The rearrangement joins TRBV14 to TRBJ2-5; possible D gene TRBD2, 5 bases. The germline CDR1 and CDR2 sequences are SGHDN and FVKESK. The CDR3 extends over 14 amino acids. V lost 3 bases and J lost 5, with 13 bases in between.